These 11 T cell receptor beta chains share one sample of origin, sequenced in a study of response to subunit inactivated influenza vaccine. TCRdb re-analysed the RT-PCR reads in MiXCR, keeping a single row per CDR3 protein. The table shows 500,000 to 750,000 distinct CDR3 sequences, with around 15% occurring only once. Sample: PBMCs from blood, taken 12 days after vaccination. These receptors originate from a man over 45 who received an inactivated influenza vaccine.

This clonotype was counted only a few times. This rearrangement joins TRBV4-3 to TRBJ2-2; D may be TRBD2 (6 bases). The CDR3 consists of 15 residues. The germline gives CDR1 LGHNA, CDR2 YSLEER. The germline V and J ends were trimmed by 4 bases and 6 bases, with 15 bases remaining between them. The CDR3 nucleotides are TGCGCCAGCAGCCTCAGACGGGAGACGGCCGGGGAGCTGTTTTTT. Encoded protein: CASSLRRETAGELFF.

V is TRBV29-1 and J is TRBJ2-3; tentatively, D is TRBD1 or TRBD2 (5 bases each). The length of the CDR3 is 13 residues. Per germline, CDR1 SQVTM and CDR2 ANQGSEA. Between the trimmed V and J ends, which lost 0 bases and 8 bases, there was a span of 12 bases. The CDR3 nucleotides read TGCAGCGTTGAAGAAGAGGGAAGGGGTACGCAGTATTTT. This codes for CSVEEEGRGTQYF.

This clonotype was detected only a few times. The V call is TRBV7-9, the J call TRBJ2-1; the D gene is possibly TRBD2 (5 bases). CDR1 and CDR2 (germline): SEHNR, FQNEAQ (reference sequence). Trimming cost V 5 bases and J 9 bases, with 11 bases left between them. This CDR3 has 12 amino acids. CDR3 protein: CASSPLVIEQFF. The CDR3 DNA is TGTGCCAGCAGCCCACTAGTTATTGAGCAGTTCTTC.

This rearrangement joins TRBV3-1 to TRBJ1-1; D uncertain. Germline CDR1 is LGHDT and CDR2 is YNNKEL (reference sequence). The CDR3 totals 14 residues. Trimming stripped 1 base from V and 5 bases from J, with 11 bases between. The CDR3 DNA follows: TGTGCCAGCAGCCAAGGTAGCGGGAGGACTGAAGCTTTCTTT. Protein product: CASSQGSGRTEAFF. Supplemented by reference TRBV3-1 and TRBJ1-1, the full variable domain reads DTAVSQTPKYLVTQMGNDKSIKCEQNLGHDTMYWYKQDSKKFLKIMFSYNNKELIINETVPNRFSPKSPDKAHLNLHINSLELGDSAVYFCASSQGSGRTEAFFGQGTRLTVV.

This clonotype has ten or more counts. CDR3 coding DNA: TGTGCCAGCAGTTTAGAAGGTTTTCGGCCCTACGAGCAGTACTTC. It is translated as CASSLEGFRPYEQYF. The chain joins TRBV12-3 or TRBV12-4 to TRBJ2-7; D is uncertain. V shed 1 base and J shed 2 bases, with 12 bases lying between them. This CDR3 contains 15 residues.

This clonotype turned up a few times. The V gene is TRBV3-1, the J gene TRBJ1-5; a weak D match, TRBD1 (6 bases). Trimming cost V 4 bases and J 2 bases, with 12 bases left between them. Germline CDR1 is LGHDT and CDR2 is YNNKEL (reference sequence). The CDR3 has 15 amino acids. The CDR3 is CASSPGRGGNQPQHF. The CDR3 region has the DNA TGTGCCAGCAGCCCCGGGAGGGGGGGCAATCAGCCCCAGCATTTT.

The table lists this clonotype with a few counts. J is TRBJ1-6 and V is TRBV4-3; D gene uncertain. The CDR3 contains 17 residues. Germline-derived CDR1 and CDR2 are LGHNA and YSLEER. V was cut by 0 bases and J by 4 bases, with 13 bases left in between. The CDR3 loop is CASSQDRSTFYNSPLHF. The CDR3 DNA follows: TGCGCCAGCAGCCAAGATCGGTCAACGTTTTATAATTCACCCCTCCACTTT.

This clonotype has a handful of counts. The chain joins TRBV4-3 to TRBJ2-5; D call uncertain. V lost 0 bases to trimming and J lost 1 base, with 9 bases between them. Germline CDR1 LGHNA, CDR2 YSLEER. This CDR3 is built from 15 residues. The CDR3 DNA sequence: TGCGCCAGCAGCCAAGACCTAGGGTCCCAAGAGACCCAGTACTTC. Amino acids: CASSQDLGSQETQYF.

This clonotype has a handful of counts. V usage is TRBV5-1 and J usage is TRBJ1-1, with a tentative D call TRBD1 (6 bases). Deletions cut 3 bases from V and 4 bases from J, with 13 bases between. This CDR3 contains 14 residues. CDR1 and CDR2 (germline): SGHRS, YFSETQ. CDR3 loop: CASSYRVGGTEAFF. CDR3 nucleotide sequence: TGCGCCAGCAGCTACAGGGTGGGGGGCACTGAAGCTTTCTTT.

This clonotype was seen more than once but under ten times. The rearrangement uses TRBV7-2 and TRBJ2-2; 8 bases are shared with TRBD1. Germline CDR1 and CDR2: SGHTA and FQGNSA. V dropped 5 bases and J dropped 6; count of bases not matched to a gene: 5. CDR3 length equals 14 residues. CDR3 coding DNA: TGTGCCAGCAGCCCCCGGACAGGGTCCGGGGAGCTGTTTTTT. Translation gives CASSPRTGSGELFF.

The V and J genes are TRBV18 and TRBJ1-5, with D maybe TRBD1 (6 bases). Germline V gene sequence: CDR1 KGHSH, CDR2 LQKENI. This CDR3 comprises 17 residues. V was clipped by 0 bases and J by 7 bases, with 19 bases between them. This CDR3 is CASSPPVAGGAGQPQHF. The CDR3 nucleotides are TGTGCCAGCTCACCACCGGTTGCCGGGGGCGCGGGACAGCCCCAGCATTTT.